Listed below are T cell receptor beta chains from one sample, sequenced in a study of shared clonotypes between healthy human individuals. The table came from immunoSEQ multiplex PCR; TCRdb's copy has only in-frame clones and leaves some out. The data hold some 2,500,000 clones, with roughly 93% observed a single time. The material sequenced was naive CD4+ T cells from PBMCs. These receptors originate from a man in his late teens or twenties in good health. Some clones in this sample may be carry-over from other donors' samples. CDR3s include the opening cysteine and the closing phenylalanine or tryptophan. Clone size is shown for a subset of rows, as once, few, many or a class of expanded clone.

>TRBV2|once|TRBJ1-4
CASAGTGGREKLFF
>TRBV5-4|.|TRBJ2-5
CASSLVGQSGIETQYF
>TRBV27|.|TRBJ2-7
CASSLGTTRSYEQYF
>TRBV9|once|TRBJ2-3
CASSSQGGWTGGRTDTQYF
>TRBV28|.|TRBJ2-3
CASSLLGGASDTQYF
>TRBV7-2|.|TRBJ2-5
CASSLDSGAKTQYF
>TRBV7-2|.|TRBJ1-5
CASSLDLRPQHF
>TRBV18|once|TRBJ1-5
CASSPQRGVGQPQHF
>TRBV4-2|.|TRBJ1-2
CASSQDLQGNYGYTF
>TRBV5-1|.|TRBJ2-7
CASSLEGLAGFYGQYF
>TRBV19|few|TRBJ1-1
CASSIDRGTEAFF
>TRBV7-9|.|TRBJ1-6
CASSLQGNSPLHF
>TRBV11-3|.|TRBJ2-1
CASSLLPPGLAGHEQFF
>TRBV6-1|.|TRBJ2-3
CASRGQEASDTQYF
>TRBV9|once|TRBJ2-7
CASSVALGQYF
>TRBV7-2|once|TRBJ1-4
CASSLDWGEKLFF
>TRBV2|few|TRBJ1-3
CASSESGGLGNTIYF
>TRBV29-1|once|TRBJ2-1
CSGGSLGRKQFF
>TRBV19|.|TRBJ1-5
CASTWGTGTSPVRPQHF
>TRBV12-5|.|TRBJ2-5
CASGPIGGETQYF
>TRBV2|.|TRBJ2-2
CASRTGGRFAGELFF
>TRBV2|.|TRBJ1-5
CASSGRQGHNQPQHF
>TRBV11-2|.|TRBJ2-5
CASSFGRAQETQYF
>TRBV6-5|once|.
CASSYSRVGRTYEQYF
>TRBV29-1|.|TRBJ1-1
CSAGFLNTEAFF
>TRBV28|.|TRBJ2-2
CASSLGRVGIGELFF
>TRBV6-1|.|TRBJ2-7
CASSESGGSWFDEQYF
>TRBV7-9|.|TRBJ2-7
CASSLASPGKQYF
>TRBV7-8|.|TRBJ1-1
CASSRIDWGAAAFF
>TRBV4-3|.|TRBJ1-3
CASSQGPGNTIYF
>TRBV18|once|TRBJ2-1
CASSLGPGAYNEQFF
>TRBV27|.|TRBJ2-7
CATSSASEGEQYF
>TRBV7-2|.|TRBJ2-1
CASSLASGLGLNEQFF
>TRBV28|once|TRBJ1-5
CASTRTADNQPQHF
>TRBV27|.|TRBJ2-3
CASRQQGAGMDTQYF
>TRBV27|once|TRBJ2-5
CASSLQGTDGTQYF
>TRBV7-9|.|TRBJ2-2
CASSSQAVANTGELFF
>TRBV6-6|.|TRBJ2-1
CASSAAGYNEQFF
>TRBV28|.|TRBJ1-4
CASSSPAGGGEKLFF
>TRBV9|.|TRBJ1-2
CASSVAAGGDYGYTF
>TRBV28|.|TRBJ2-6
CASSLSDAGHSGANVLTF
>TRBV5-1|.|TRBJ2-7
CASSRDSFSYEQYF
>TRBV19|.|TRBJ2-2
CASRIGLTGELFF
>TRBV18|.|TRBJ2-2
CASSPRTGELFF
>TRBV13|.|TRBJ1-1
CASSTWAGGTEAFF
>TRBV27|once|TRBJ1-3
CASSTSRGYSGNTIYF
>TRBV7-9|.|TRBJ2-5
CASSPSGETQYF
>TRBV7-2|.|TRBJ1-6
CASSLLTGSVSPLHF
>TRBV7-3|once|TRBJ2-2
CASSFGPRQGTGELFF
>TRBV28|.|TRBJ1-3
CASSSPAGVDTIYF
>TRBV27|.|TRBJ2-3
CASGGRLAGFTDTQYF
>TRBV29-1|.|TRBJ1-1
CSVVSVNTEAFF
>TRBV4-1|.|TRBJ2-7
CASSQALAGGREQYF
>TRBV30|.|TRBJ1-4
CAWSSGGGATNEKLFF